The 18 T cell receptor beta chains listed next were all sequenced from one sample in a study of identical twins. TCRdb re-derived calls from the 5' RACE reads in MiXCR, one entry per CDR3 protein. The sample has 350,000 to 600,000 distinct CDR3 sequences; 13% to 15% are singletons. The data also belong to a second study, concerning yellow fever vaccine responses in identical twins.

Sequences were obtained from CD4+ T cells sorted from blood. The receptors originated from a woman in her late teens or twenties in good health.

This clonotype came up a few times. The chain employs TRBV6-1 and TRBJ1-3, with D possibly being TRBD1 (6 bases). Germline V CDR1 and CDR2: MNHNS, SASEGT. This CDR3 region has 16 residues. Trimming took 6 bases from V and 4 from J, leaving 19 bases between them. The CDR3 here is CASSRQLIGQGNTIYF. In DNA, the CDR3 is TGTGCCAGCAGCCGCCAGCTGATCGGACAGGGAAACACCATATATTTT.

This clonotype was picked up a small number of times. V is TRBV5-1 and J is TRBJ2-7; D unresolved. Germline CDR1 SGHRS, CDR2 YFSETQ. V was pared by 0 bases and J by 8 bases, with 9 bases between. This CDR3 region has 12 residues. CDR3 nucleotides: TGCGCCAGCAGCTTGGAGGTGGGTAAGCAGTACTTC. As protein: CASSLEVGKQYF.

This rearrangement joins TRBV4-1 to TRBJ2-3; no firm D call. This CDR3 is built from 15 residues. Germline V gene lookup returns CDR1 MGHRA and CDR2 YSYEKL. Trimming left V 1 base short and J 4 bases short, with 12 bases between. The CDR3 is CASSQVGLAADTQYF. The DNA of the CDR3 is TGCGCCAGCAGCCAAGTTGGGTTAGCCGCAGATACGCAGTATTTT.

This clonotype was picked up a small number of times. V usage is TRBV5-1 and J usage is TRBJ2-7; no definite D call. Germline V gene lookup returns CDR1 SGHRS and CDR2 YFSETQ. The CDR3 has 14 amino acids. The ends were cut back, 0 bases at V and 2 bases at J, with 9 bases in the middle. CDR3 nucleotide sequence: TGCGCCAGCAGCTTGGAAGCACCCGCCTACGAGCAGTACTTC. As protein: CASSLEAPAYEQYF.

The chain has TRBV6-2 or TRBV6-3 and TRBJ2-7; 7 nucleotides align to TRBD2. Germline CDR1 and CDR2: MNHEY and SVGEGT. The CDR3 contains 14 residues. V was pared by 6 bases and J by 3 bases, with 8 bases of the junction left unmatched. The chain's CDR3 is CASREIAGGYEQYF. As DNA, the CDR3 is TGTGCCAGCAGGGAGATAGCGGGTGGCTACGAGCAGTACTTC.

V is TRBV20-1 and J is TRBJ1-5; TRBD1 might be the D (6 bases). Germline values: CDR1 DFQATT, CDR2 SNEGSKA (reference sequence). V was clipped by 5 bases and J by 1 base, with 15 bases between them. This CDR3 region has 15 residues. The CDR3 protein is CSAPTGLRSNQPQHF. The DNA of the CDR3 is TGCAGTGCTCCCACAGGGTTACGGAGCAATCAGCCCCAGCATTTT.

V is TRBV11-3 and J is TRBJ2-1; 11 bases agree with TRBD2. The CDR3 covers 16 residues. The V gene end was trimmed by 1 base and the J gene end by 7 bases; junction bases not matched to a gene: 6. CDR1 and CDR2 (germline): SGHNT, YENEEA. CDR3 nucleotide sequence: TGTGCCAGCAGCTTAGGTGATAGCGGGGGGGTGAATGAGCAGTTCTTC. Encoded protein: CASSLGDSGGVNEQFF.

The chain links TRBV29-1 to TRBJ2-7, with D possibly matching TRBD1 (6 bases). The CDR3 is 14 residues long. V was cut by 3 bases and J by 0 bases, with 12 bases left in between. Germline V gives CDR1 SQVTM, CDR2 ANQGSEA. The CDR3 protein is CSVDNEGGSYEQYF. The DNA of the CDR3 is TGCAGCGTTGATAACGAAGGGGGCTCCTACGAGCAGTACTTC.

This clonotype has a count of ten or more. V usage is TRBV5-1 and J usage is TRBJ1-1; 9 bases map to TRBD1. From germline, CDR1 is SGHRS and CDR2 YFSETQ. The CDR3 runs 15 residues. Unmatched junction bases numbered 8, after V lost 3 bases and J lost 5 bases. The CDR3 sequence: CASSSTGGSGTEAFF. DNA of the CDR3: TGCGCCAGCAGCTCGACAGGGGGAAGCGGGACTGAAGCTTTCTTT.

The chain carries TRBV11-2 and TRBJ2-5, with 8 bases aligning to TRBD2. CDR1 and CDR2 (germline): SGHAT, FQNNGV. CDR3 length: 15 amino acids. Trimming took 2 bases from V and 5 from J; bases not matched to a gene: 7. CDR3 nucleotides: TGTGCCAGCAGCTTAAGTAGCGGGGAATTTGAGACCCAGTACTTC. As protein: CASSLSSGEFETQYF.

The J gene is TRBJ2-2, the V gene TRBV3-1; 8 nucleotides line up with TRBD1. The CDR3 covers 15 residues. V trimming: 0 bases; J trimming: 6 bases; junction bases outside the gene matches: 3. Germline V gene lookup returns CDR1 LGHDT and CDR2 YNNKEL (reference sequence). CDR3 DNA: TGTGCCAGCAGCCAAGACCAGGGGGCTGCCGGGGAGCTGTTTTTT. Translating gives CASSQDQGAAGELFF.

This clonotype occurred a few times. In DNA, the CDR3 is TGCGCCAGCAGCCGCTGGACTAGCCGTGATGAGTTACAGTACTTC. Translated: CASSRWTSRDELQYF. The chain employs TRBV4-3 and TRBJ2-7; 8 nucleotides align to TRBD2. V lost 4 bases to trimming and J lost 10 bases; unmatched junction nucleotides: 15. The CDR3 spans 15 residues. Germline-derived CDR1 and CDR2 are LGHNA and YSLEER.

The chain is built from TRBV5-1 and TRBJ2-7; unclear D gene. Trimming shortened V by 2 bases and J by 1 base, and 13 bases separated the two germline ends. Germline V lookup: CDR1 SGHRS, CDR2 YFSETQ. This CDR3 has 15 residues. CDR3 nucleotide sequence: TGCGCCAGCAGCTTCGTGCCGGGCATGTCCTACGAGCAGTACTTC. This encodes CASSFVPGMSYEQYF.

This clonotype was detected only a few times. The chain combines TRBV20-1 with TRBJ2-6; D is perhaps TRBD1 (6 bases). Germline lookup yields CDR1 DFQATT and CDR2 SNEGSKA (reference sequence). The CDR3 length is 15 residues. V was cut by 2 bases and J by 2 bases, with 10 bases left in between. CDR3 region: CSARSGVAGANVLTF. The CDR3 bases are TGCAGTGCTAGATCAGGGGTTGCTGGGGCCAACGTCCTGACTTTC.

The CDR3 sequence is CSAGTSGNINKNIQYF. The CDR3 DNA follows: TGCAGTGCTGGGACTAGCGGGAACATTAACAAAAACATTCAGTACTTC. The J gene is TRBJ2-4, the V gene TRBV20-1, with TRBD2 matching over 13 bases. The V segment lost 5 bases and the J segment 3 bases; nucleotides outside the gene matches: 7. The germline V gene has CDR1 DFQATT and CDR2 SNEGSKA (reference sequence). This CDR3 is 16 amino acids long.

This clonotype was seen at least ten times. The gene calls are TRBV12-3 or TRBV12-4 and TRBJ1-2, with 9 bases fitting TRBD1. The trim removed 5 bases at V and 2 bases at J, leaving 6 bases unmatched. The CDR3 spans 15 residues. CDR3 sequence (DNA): TGTGCCAGCAGTCGTCCGGGACAGGGCAACTATGGCTACACCTTC. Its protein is CASSRPGQGNYGYTF.

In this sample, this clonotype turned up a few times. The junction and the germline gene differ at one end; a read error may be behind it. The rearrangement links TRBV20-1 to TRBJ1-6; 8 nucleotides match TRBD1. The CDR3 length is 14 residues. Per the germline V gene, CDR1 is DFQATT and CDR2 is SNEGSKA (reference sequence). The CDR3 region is CSARDDRGGSPLHF. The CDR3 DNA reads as TGCAGTGCTAGGGATGACAGGGGAGGGTCACCTCTCCACTTT.

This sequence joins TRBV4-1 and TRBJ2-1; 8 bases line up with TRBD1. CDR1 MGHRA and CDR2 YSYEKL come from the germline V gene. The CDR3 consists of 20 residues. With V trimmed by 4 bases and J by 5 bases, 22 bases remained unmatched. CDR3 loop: CASSLGNPRTGTGSHNEQFF. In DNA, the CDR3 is TGCGCCAGCAGCCTCGGGAACCCAAGAACCGGGACAGGAAGCCACAATGAGCAGTTCTTC.